One sample yielded the 9 T cell receptor beta chains listed below, sequenced in a study of CD8 T cells in ankylosing spondylitis. TCRdb independently ran MiXCR on the 5' RACE reads; one entry per CDR3 protein. Of 200,000 to 300,000 distinct CDR3 sequences detected, about 9.1% appear once; the ten largest clones hold 6.5% to 7%. The sample consisted of blood, either unsorted or a sorted T cell fraction (not recorded which). The receptor source for this set is a male donor with ankylosing spondylitis or in good health (not recorded which).

On this clonotype: This may be a read error: a much more frequent sequence differs by one nucleotide. This chain links TRBV11-2 with TRBJ2-1, with 15 bases aligning to TRBD2. CDR3 length: 17 amino acids. The germline gives CDR1 SGHAT, CDR2 FQNNGV. The CDR3 DNA sequence: TGTGCCAGCAGCCACGGGACTAGCGGGAGGATAAACAATGTGCAGTTCTTC. Its protein is CASSHGTSGRINNVQFF.

There are many counts of this clonotype. V gene TRBV6-1 combines with J gene TRBJ2-7; TRBD1 matches at 7 bases. V shed 4 bases and J 3 bases; nucleotides not matched to a gene: 9. The CDR3 loop spans 15 amino acids. Germline CDR1 and CDR2: MNHNS and SASEGT. The CDR3 loop is CASSARQGSFYEQYF. The CDR3 region has the DNA TGTGCCAGCAGTGCCCGACAGGGCTCCTTCTACGAGCAGTACTTC.

This clonotype showed up just a few times. V usage is TRBV7-9 and J usage is TRBJ2-2; D could derive from TRBD1 or TRBD2 (5 bases each). This CDR3 has 15 residues. The germline V gene has CDR1 SEHNR and CDR2 FQNEAQ (reference sequence). Trimming shortened V by 4 bases and J by 8 bases, and 17 bases separated the two germline ends. CDR3: CASSSGRMVAGELFF. In DNA, the CDR3 is TGTGCCAGCAGCTCGGGACGCATGGTGGCTGGGGAGCTGTTTTTT.

The rearrangement links TRBV3-1 to TRBJ2-7; D is possibly TRBD2 (6 bases). Trimming removed 4 bases at V and 2 bases at J, with 12 bases between. Germline V gene data show CDR1 as LGHDT and CDR2 as YNNKEL (reference sequence). This CDR3 contains 14 residues. The CDR3, as DNA: TGTGCCAGCAGCCGAGGACCTAGCGCCTACGAGCAGTACTTC. Amino acids: CASSRGPSAYEQYF.

This clonotype was picked up many times. The CDR3 DNA reads as TGCGCCAGCAGCCAACCCCCTTCCGGGGAGCTGTTTTTT. Translation: CASSQPPSGELFF. V gene TRBV5-1 combines with J gene TRBJ2-2; no definite D call. Trimming removed 4 bases from V and 6 bases from J, with 10 bases in between. Germline V gene data show CDR1 as SGHRS and CDR2 as YFSETQ. The CDR3 extends over 13 amino acids.

This clonotype was recorded a few times. V is TRBV20-1 and J is TRBJ2-1; tentatively, D is TRBD2 (6 bases). The CDR3 has 16 amino acids. V lost 3 bases, J lost 7 bases, and 22 bases lay in between. Germline CDR1 is DFQATT and CDR2 is SNEGSKA (reference sequence). DNA for the CDR3: TGCAGTGCTAGTGGGCCAAATTTGGAGGGTCAGAATGAGCAGTTCTTC. Protein sequence: CSASGPNLEGQNEQFF.

The sample holds many counts of this clonotype. The rearrangement links TRBV7-9 to TRBJ1-1, with 10 bases matching TRBD1. The V gene's germline CDR1 is SEHNR and CDR2 FQNEAQ (reference sequence). J was trimmed by 7 bases and V by 4 bases; bases with no gene match: 12. The CDR3 is 16 amino acids. The CDR3 here is CASSSGTGEERVEAFF. DNA of the CDR3: TGTGCCAGCAGCTCCGGGACAGGGGAGGAGAGGGTTGAAGCTTTCTTT.

This clonotype was detected a few times. The chain couples TRBV19 to TRBJ1-2; the match to TRBD1 covers 7 bases. V lost 1 base and J lost 6; bases outside the gene matches: 8. The germline gives CDR1 LNHDA, CDR2 SQIVND (reference sequence). The CDR3 runs to 15 residues. CDR3 in amino acids: CASSIVSGGTDGYTF. The CDR3 DNA reads TGTGCCAGTAGTATAGTGTCGGGGGGGACAGATGGCTACACCTTC. The full variable domain, in which reference TRBV19 and TRBJ1-2 provide the parts outside the CDR3, is DGGITQSPKYLFRKEGQNVTLSCEQNLNHDAMYWYRQDPGQGLRLIYYSQIVNDFQKGDIAEGYSVSREKKESFPLTVTSAQKNPTAFYLCASSIVSGGTDGYTFGSGTRLTVV.

This clonotype was detected many times. The chain carries TRBV20-1 and TRBJ2-7; 8 positions agree with TRBD2. J was trimmed by 6 bases and V by 7 bases; bases with no gene match: 11. The CDR3 runs 13 residues. Germline V gene sequence: CDR1 DFQATT, CDR2 SNEGSKA (reference sequence). This CDR3 reads CSVRDSGTAEQYF. CDR3 coding DNA: TGCAGTGTCAGGGATAGCGGGACGGCCGAGCAGTACTTC.